The T cell receptor (beta chain) described here comes from a study of blood T cell repertoires in COVID-19. Study-wide context: PBMCs, B-cell-depleted T cells, or T cells provided the cDNA or gDNA that made up the material.

Germline trimming cut 5 bases from V and 0 bases from J; bases unmatched to any gene: 13. Per germline, CDR1 SGHTA and CDR2 FQGNSA. The length of the CDR3 is 18 residues. Method: immunoSEQ multiplex PCR; TCRdb's copy keeps in-frame clones and lacks some. The data hold 250,000 to 300,000 clones, with 80% to 90% observed a single time. Recruitment covered about two dozen US areas and drew participants whose ages spanned about 18 to 90 years. Clinical history reported by participants formed the basis on which cohorts were assigned. This TCR was recovered from a woman in her forties or fifties who had recovered from COVID-19. Sequencing was performed on PBMCs or T cells enriched from blood (not recorded which). The rearrangement links TRBV7-2 to TRBJ2-5; 9 nucleotides match TRBD2. The chain's CDR3 is CASSQLSGLARYQETQYF. CDR3 DNA sequence: TGTGCCAGCAGCCAACTTTCGGGACTAGCTAGGTACCAAGAGACCCAGTACTTC.